This T cell receptor beta chain was observed in a study of read filtering for tumor transcriptome and immune sequencing. Study as a whole: Under 10 patients were R-ISS I, 16 were R-ISS II, about seven were R-ISS III. RNA-seq yielded only roughly 80 to 1,400 TCR reads, IR-seq about 4.05 to 10.27 million.

Study outcomes and limitations: IR-seq and RNA-seq agreed better without single-read clonotypes.

The CDR3 length is 16 residues. Germline CDR1 is SGHVS and CDR2 is FNYEAQ. Trimming took 1 base from V and 7 from J, leaving 17 bases between them. With regard to this clonotype: Its antigen is still unknown.

The library was built from approximately 400 ng RNA with molecular barcoded adaptors for alpha/delta and beta/gamma chains. TCRdb recomputed calls from the reads with MiXCR, one row per CDR3 protein. In the table there are roughly 68,000 distinct CDR3 sequences, approximately 14% of which are singletons. The source is a donor at least 40 years old with multiple myeloma. The rearrangement uses TRBV7-6 and TRBJ2-4; a weak D match, TRBD1 (5 bases). Sequencing was performed on a population of CD138-negative cells sorted from bone marrow. The CDR3 spells CASSLEAGLDLNIQYF. The CDR3 coding sequence is TGTGCCAGCAGCTTAGAGGCAGGGCTTGATTTGAACATTCAGTACTTC.